Listed below are T cell receptor beta chains from one sample, sequenced in a study of cytomegalovirus exposure and HLA in healthy donors. Data came from immunoSEQ multiplex PCR; TCRdb stores just in-frame clones and leaves some out. The table shows about 87,000 clones, with 79% occurring only once. Sequencing was performed on PBMCs. These receptors came from a woman aged 40-49 years in good health and CMV-seronegative. The conserved cysteine and the conserved F or W are not part of the CDR3 here. The size field is filled for only some rows; it gives once, few, many or a size class.

j_call clone_size v_call cdr3_aa
TRBJ1-3 - TRBV19 ASSMSISGNTIY
TRBJ2-7 - TRBV13 ASSLERGRGEQY
TRBJ1-3 - TRBV19 ASSRAYSGNTIY
TRBJ1-1 - TRBV6-6 ASSYSSGDTEAF
TRBJ1-5 - TRBV19 ASSINPGVNNQPQH
TRBJ1-5 - TRBV27 ASSATGGRGQPQH
TRBJ2-7 - TRBV2 ASSAQGKYEQY
TRBJ1-3 few TRBV5-8 ASSVTGTGNTIY
TRBJ1-1 - TRBV7-9 ASSYDRDAEAF
TRBJ2-1 once TRBV7-3 ASSSDRDDNEQF
TRBJ2-5 - TRBV30 AWSDQGQARGETQY
TRBJ1-3 few TRBV6-5 ASRLDTASGNTIY
TRBJ2-6 few TRBV5-1 ASSLGSSGANVLT
TRBJ2-5 - TRBV4-3 ASSPYIPHETQY
TRBJ2-5 - TRBV28 ASSPRTGTGQETQY
TRBJ2-2 - TRBV6-5 ASRNLDGATGELF
TRBJ2-7 - TRBV6-5 ASSYGGGPPYEQY
TRBJ2-7 once TRBV4-2 ASSQGPGVTYEQY
TRBJ2-7 - TRBV7-9 ASSDRGTGYEQY
TRBJ1-1 few TRBV5-4 ASSFGRNTEAF
TRBJ1-6 - TRBV19 ASNQPGLKNSPLH
TRBJ2-7 - TRBV7-2 ASSLGGFDEQY
TRBJ2-5 once TRBV7-3 ASSVTGSFGETQY
TRBJ1-6 - TRBV30 AWKGQANNSPLH
TRBJ1-5 - TRBV2 ASSGQGGNQPQH
TRBJ1-5 once TRBV6-5 ASRFRGESNQPQH
TRBJ1-2 once TRBV30 AWSTNYGYT
TRBJ2-5 - TRBV7-9 ASSIAPLVSGGEETQY
TRBJ2-5 once TRBV19 ASSKRQGQETQY
TRBJ2-3 - TRBV11-3 ASSLGAGLSTDTQY
TRBJ2-3 - TRBV10-2 ASRGVAGGKDTQY
TRBJ2-7 - TRBV5-1 ASSLAPGFYEQY
TRBJ1-4 - TRBV19 ASSRGQGVGEKLF